There are a few counts of the clone carrying this TCR beta chain. What it recognizes is unknown. The entry originates in a study of beta chain features in type 1 diabetes. Study-wide results and limits: PCR may have favored shorter templates equally in patients and controls.

Isolated RNA was reverse transcribed in full, so expressed TCRB transcripts were sequenced. Clones were sequenced by immunoSEQ multiplex PCR, and TCRdb holds only the in-frame ones, with some missing. The sample consists of 120,000 to 150,000 clones, about 10% of them appearing once. The CDR3 is made up of 18 amino acids. V lost 1 base, J lost 2 bases, and 8 bases stayed unmatched. Germline values: CDR1 SGHTA, CDR2 FQGNSA. Specimen: naive CD4+ T cells from blood. This receptor was taken from a young man in good health. This rearrangement joins TRBV7-2 to TRBJ2-3; the match to TRBD2 covers 11 bases. CDR3 nucleotides: TGTGCCAGCAGCTTAGTTTGGTCTAGCGGGGGGTCCACAGATACGCAGTATTTT. Its protein product is CASSLVWSSGGSTDTQYF.